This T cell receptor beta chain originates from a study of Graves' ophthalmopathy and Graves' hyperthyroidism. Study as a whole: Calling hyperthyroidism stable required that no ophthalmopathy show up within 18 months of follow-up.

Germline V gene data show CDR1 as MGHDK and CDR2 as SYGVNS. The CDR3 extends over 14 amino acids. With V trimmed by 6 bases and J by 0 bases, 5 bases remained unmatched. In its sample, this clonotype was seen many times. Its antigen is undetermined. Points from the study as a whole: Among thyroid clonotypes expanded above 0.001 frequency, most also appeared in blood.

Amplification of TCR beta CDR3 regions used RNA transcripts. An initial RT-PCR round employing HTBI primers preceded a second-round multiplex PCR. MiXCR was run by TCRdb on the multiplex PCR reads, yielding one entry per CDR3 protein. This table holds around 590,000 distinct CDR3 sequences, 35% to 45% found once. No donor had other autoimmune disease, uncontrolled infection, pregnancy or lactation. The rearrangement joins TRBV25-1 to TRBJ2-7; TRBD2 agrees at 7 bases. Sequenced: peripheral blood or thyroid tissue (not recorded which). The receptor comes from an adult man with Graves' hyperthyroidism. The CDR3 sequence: CASSEAGSSYEQYF. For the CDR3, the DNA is TGTGCCAGCAGCGAAGCGGGGAGCTCCTACGAGCAGTACTTC.